Listed below are T cell receptor beta chains from one sample, sequenced in a study of spatial heterogeneity in lung cancer. Each CDR3 protein is one row after TCRdb ran MiXCR on the 5' RACE reads. The sample lists about 10,000 distinct CDR3 sequences; 4.5% to 6.5% were seen once. The starting material was PBMCs, obtained at surgery. These receptors came from a male donor with early-stage non-small cell lung cancer. CDR3s include the opening cysteine and the closing phenylalanine or tryptophan. A D gene is named only where the DNA matches it firmly. Size is omitted from some rows. Given values are once, few, many or a class for expanded clones.

>many|-|TRBJ2-3|TRBV5-1
TGCGCCAGCAGCTTGGAGGGTAGCACAGATACGCAGTATTTT
CASSLEGSTDTQYF
>medium-sized|-|TRBJ2-5|TRBV6-2/TRBV6-3
TGTGCCAGCAGATACGCCATAATAGGACTACCCCAAGAGACCCAGTACTTC
CASRYAIIGLPQETQYF
>few|-|TRBJ2-5|TRBV27
TGTGCCAGCAGTTCGACCGGAGAGACCCAGTACTTC
CASSSTGETQYF
>many|TRBD2|TRBJ2-7|TRBV20-1
TGCAGTGCTAATCCCGGGACTAGCGGGGTCTACGAGCAGTACTTC
CSANPGTSGVYEQYF
>medium-sized|-|TRBJ2-7|TRBV7-9
TGTGCCAGCAGCTTATCCCCGGGTTACGAGCAGTACTTC
CASSLSPGYEQYF
>medium-sized|-|TRBJ2-5|TRBV6-2/TRBV6-3
TGTGCCAGCAGTTACGGGTGGCAGGGTGAGACCCAGTACTTC
CASSYGWQGETQYF
>few|TRBD2|TRBJ2-1|TRBV6-5
TGTGCCAGCAGTTACCCAACTACTTCGGCCGCTAGCGGGACCTGGGGGGGTAATGAGCAGTTCTTC
CASSYPTTSAASGTWGGNEQFF
>many|TRBD1|TRBJ1-1|TRBV7-6
TGTGCCAGCACCGATGGGACAGCCGCGAACACTGAAGCTTTCTTT
CASTDGTAANTEAFF
>medium-sized|-|TRBJ2-5|TRBV11-2
TGTGCCAGCAGCCCGACAGTACGTAGGGAGACCCAGTACTTC
CASSPTVRRETQYF
>-|-|TRBJ2-1|TRBV29-1
TGCAGCGTGGCCTCATCCAGCTCCTACAATGAGCAGTTCTTC
CSVASSSSYNEQFF
>many|-|TRBJ2-5|TRBV20-1
TGCAGTGCTAGAGAGATACAGGGCCAAGAGACCCAGTACTTC
CSAREIQGQETQYF
>many|TRBD2|TRBJ2-7|TRBV2
TGTGCCAGCACTGCCCTAGCGGGGGGCGGATACGAGCAGTACTTC
CASTALAGGGYEQYF
>medium-sized|-|TRBJ2-3|TRBV5-1
TGCGCCAGCAGCTTAGGCAGGAACACAGATACGCAGTATTTT
CASSLGRNTDTQYF
>-|-|TRBJ1-1|TRBV28
TGTGCCAGCACCGTCAGCCAAGGGGATTATGGAGGGACTGAAGCTTTCTTT
CASTVSQGDYGGTEAFF
>many|TRBD2|TRBJ2-7|TRBV7-6
TGTGCCAGCAGCGACAGGACTAGCGGAGCGGTAGGGCAGTACTTC
CASSDRTSGAVGQYF
>many|-|TRBJ1-3|TRBV7-2
TGTGCCAGCAGCTTGGACGGATACTCTGGAAACACCATATATTTT
CASSLDGYSGNTIYF
>many|-|TRBJ2-7|TRBV9
TGTGCCAGCAGCACCTCCGGCAGCCTCTCTGAGCAGTACTTC
CASSTSGSLSEQYF
>few|-|TRBJ2-5|TRBV5-6
TGTGCCAGCACCCCCCGGGACTCTCAAGAGACCCAGTACTTC
CASTPRDSQETQYF
>many|TRBD1|TRBJ2-7|TRBV7-2
TGTGCCAGCAGCTTAGGTCTCCCGGGACAGGGTTCCGTGCAGTACTTC
CASSLGLPGQGSVQYF
>medium-sized|-|TRBJ2-2|TRBV5-1
TGCGCCAGCAGCTCCCACGGGGGTTCCGGGGAGCTGTTTTTT
CASSSHGGSGELFF
>many|-|TRBJ2-3|TRBV7-2
TGTGCCAGCAGCTTCTCAGTCACAGATACGCAGTATTTT
CASSFSVTDTQYF
>many|-|TRBJ2-3|TRBV30
TGTGCCTGGACAGGGGCGGATACGCAGTATTTT
CAWTGADTQYF
>many|-|TRBJ2-3|TRBV20-1
TGCAGTGCTAAACAGGGTTCCACAGATACGCAGTATTTT
CSAKQGSTDTQYF
>-|-|TRBJ2-7|TRBV11-2
TGTGCCAGCACCGACTGGAATGGCGCCGACGAGCAGTACTTC
CASTDWNGADEQYF
>medium-sized|-|TRBJ1-1|TRBV3-1
TGTGCCAGCAGCCTAGGGACGATGAACACTGAAGCTTTCTTT
CASSLGTMNTEAFF
>many|-|TRBJ1-1|TRBV7-9
TGTGCCAGCAGCCCGACGGCGAACACTGAAGCTTTCTTT
CASSPTANTEAFF
>-|TRBD1|TRBJ2-4|TRBV29-1
TGCAGCGTTGTTGACAGGGTAGCCAAAAACATTCAGTACTTC
CSVVDRVAKNIQYF
>many|-|TRBJ2-1|TRBV18
TGTGCCAGCTCACCACGGGGGATGGCTGGAAATGAGCAGTTCTTC
CASSPRGMAGNEQFF
>many|-|TRBJ2-2|TRBV5-1
TGCGCCAGCAGCCCCATCTTGTTCGCGAACACCGGGGAGCTGTTTTTT
CASSPILFANTGELFF
>many|-|TRBJ1-2|TRBV29-1
TGCAGCGTTGAACAGATACGGTTAAATGGCTACACCTTC
CSVEQIRLNGYTF
>many|TRBD1|TRBJ1-4|TRBV5-1
TGCGCCAGCAGCTCGGGACAGGGTCACGAAAAACTGTTTTTT
CASSSGQGHEKLFF
>many|-|TRBJ2-2|TRBV12-5
TGTGCTAGTGCCGCTTCTGGGGGATACACCGGGGAGCTGTTTTTT
CASAASGGYTGELFF
>medium-sized|-|TRBJ2-3|TRBV6-2/TRBV6-3
TGTGCCAGCAGTTCCCGACAGGTCGACACAGATACGCAGTATTTT
CASSSRQVDTDTQYF
>many|-|TRBJ2-3|TRBV20-1
TGCAGTGCTAGAGAGAGACAGGCCACAGATACGCAGTATTTT
CSARERQATDTQYF
>medium-sized|TRBD1|TRBJ1-1|TRBV20-1
TGCAGTGCTAGACCTTCTCAGGGGGCGACTAACACTGAAGCTTTCTTT
CSARPSQGATNTEAFF
>many|-|TRBJ1-4|TRBV28
TGTGCCAGCAGTTTACGACAGGCGGCAACTAATGAAAAACTGTTTTTT
CASSLRQAATNEKLFF
>many|TRBD2|TRBJ2-1|TRBV4-3
TGCGCCAGCAGCCAAGATTTGACTAGCGTAGGTGAGCAGTTCTTC
CASSQDLTSVGEQFF
>few|TRBD1|TRBJ1-1|TRBV9
TGTGCCAGCAGCGTTAACAGGGGTAGCACTGAAGCTTTCTTT
CASSVNRGSTEAFF
>medium-sized|TRBD1|TRBJ1-5|TRBV7-2
TGTGCCAGCAGCTCCGGAGCGGGGACAGGGGGTGCGGATGGCAATCAGCCCCAGCATTTT
CASSSGAGTGGADGNQPQHF
>-|TRBD1|TRBJ2-1|TRBV2
TGTGCCAGCACATATTGGGACAGGGGCGATGAGCAGTTCTTC
CASTYWDRGDEQFF
>many|TRBD2|TRBJ2-7|TRBV20-1
TGCAGTGCAGCGGGAGATACACCCTACGAGCAGTACTTC
CSAAGDTPYEQYF
>few|-|TRBJ2-2|TRBV7-6
TGTGCCAGCAGCCGCCAATTGGGGGACGTCGGGGAGCTGTTTTTT
CASSRQLGDVGELFF